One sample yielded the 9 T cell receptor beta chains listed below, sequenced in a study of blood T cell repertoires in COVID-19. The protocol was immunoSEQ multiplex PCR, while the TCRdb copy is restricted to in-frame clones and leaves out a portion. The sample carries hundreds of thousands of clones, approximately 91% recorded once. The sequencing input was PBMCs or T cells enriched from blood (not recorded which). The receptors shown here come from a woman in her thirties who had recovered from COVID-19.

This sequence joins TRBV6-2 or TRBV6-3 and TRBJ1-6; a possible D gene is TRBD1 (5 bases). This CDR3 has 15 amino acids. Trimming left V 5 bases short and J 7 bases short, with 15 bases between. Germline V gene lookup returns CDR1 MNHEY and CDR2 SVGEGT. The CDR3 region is CASSTSRVRNSPLHF. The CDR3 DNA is TGTGCCAGCAGTACTAGCAGGGTTCGGAATTCACCCCTCCACTTT.

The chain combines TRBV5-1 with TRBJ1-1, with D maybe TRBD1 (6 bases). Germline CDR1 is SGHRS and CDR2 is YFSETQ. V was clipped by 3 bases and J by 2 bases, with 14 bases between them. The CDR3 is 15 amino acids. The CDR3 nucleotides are TGCGCCAGCAGCTCCGGACAGACCCTAAACACTGAAGCTTTCTTT. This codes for CASSSGQTLNTEAFF.

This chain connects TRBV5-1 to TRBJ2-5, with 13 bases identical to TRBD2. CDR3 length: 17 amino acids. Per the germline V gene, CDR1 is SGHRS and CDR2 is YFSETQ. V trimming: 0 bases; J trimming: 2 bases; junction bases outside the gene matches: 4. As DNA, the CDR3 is TGCGCCAGCAGCTTGGACCCACTAGCGGGGGGGCAAGAGACCCAGTACTTC. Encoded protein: CASSLDPLAGGQETQYF. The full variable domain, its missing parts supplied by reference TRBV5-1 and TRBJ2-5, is KAGVTQTPRYLIKTRGQQVTLSCSPISGHRSVSWYQQTPGQGLQFLFEYFSETQRNKGNFPGRFSGRQFSNSRSEMNVSTLELGDSALYLCASSLDPLAGGQETQYFGPGTRLLVL.

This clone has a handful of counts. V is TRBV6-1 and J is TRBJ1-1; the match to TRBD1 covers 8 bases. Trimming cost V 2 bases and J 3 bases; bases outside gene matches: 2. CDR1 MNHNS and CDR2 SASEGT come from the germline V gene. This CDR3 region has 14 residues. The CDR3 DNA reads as TGTGCCAGCAGTGAACAGGGGGCATACACTGAAGCTTTCTTT. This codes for CASSEQGAYTEAFF.

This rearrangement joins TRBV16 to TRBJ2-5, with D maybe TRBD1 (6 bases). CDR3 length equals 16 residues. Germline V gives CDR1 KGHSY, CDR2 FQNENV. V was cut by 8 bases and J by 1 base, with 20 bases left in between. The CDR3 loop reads CASGPETTGPQETQYF. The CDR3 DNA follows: TGTGCCAGCGGGCCGGAAACGACAGGCCCCCAAGAGACCCAGTACTTC.

This CDR3 reads CASNRLLETQYF. DNA for the CDR3: TGTGCCAGCAACAGGCTTCTGGAGACCCAGTACTTC. The chain employs TRBV18 and TRBJ2-5, with a tentative D call TRBD1 (5 bases). This CDR3 is 12 amino acids long. V lost 8 bases to trimming and J lost 5 bases, with 12 bases between them. Per the germline V gene, CDR1 is KGHSH and CDR2 is LQKENI. The full variable domain, completed using reference TRBV18 and TRBJ2-5, is NAGVMQNPRHLVRRRGQEARLRCSPMKGHSHVYWYRQLPEEGLKFMVYLQKENIIDESGMPKERFSAEFPKEGPSILRIQQVVRGDSAAYFCASNRLLETQYFGPGTRLLVL.

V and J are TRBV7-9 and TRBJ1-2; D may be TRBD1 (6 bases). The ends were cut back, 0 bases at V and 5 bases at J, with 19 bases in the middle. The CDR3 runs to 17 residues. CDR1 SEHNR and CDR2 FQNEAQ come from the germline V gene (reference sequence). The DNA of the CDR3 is TGTGCCAGCAGCTTAGCCGTAACCGAGGGGGTTGGGTATGGCTACACCTTC. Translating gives CASSLAVTEGVGYGYTF.

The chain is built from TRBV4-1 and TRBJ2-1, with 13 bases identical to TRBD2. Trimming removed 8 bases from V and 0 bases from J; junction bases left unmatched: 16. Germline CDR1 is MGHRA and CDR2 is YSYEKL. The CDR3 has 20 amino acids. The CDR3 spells CASSSRMGLAGSNSYNEQFF. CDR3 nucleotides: TGCGCCAGCTCCTCAAGGATGGGACTAGCGGGATCCAACTCCTACAATGAGCAGTTCTTC.

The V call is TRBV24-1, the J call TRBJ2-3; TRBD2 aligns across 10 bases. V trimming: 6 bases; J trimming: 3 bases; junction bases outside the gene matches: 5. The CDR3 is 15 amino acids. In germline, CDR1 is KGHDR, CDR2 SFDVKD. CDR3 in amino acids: CATSNGLAATDTQYF. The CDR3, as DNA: TGTGCCACCAGTAACGGACTAGCGGCTACAGATACGCAGTATTTT.